The 18 T cell receptor beta chains listed next were all sequenced from one sample in a study of blood T cell repertoires in COVID-19. Assay: immunoSEQ multiplex PCR; the TCRdb copy retains only in-frame clones and omits some. The profile shows 200,000 to 250,000 clones, around four fifths of them singletons. The sequenced sample consisted of peripheral blood. The receptors were sampled from a woman older than 75 with acute or convalescent COVID-19.

V gene TRBV7-2 combines with J gene TRBJ1-1, with D possibly matching TRBD1 (6 bases). Germline CDR1 and CDR2: SGHTA and FQGNSA. V lost 5 bases to trimming and J lost 8 bases, with 18 bases between them. This CDR3 contains 14 residues. Here the CDR3 reads CASSPREGGKEAFF. For the CDR3, the DNA is TGTGCCAGCAGCCCCCGAGAAGGGGGTAAAGAAGCTTTCTTT.

The chain links TRBV28 to TRBJ2-1; 7 bases agree with TRBD2. Trimming cost V 5 bases and J 3 bases; bases outside gene matches: 4. The germline CDR1 and CDR2 sequences are MDHEN and SYDVKM. The CDR3 sequence is 14 residues long. The CDR3 region has the DNA TGTGCCAGCAGTGGGGGGAGGGGCTACAATGAGCAGTTCTTC. Protein product: CASSGGRGYNEQFF.

This sequence joins TRBV3-1 (or the pseudogene TRBV3-2) and TRBJ1-2; tentatively, D is TRBD1 (6 bases). Trimming took off 0 bases at V and 8 bases at J, with 13 bases between the two ends. The length of the CDR3 is 14 residues. Germline V gene data show CDR1 as LGHDT and CDR2 as YNNKEL (reference sequence). Here the CDR3 reads CASSQDGGAQGYTF. CDR3 sequence (DNA): TGTGCCAGCAGCCAAGATGGGGGGGCTCAAGGCTACACCTTC.

In the case of this clone: An end of the junction differs from the germline gene, which may be a read error. The chain combines TRBV7-7 with TRBJ2-7; 12 nucleotides agree with TRBD1. CDR1 SSHAT and CDR2 FNYEAQ come from the germline V gene (reference sequence). CDR3 length: 14 amino acids. The CDR3 DNA reads TGTGCTAGCAGCCCCGGGACAGGGGGCAACGAGCAGTACTTC. Residues: CASSPGTGGNEQYF.

This sequence joins TRBV4-1 and TRBJ2-3; D is possibly TRBD1 (5 bases). With 4 bases removed from V and 4 bases from J, the gap between germline ends came to 12 bases. Germline V gene lookup returns CDR1 MGHRA and CDR2 YSYEKL. The CDR3 extends over 14 amino acids. The CDR3 DNA is TGCGCCAGCAGCCTAAGAGTGGGGCCAGATACGCAGTATTTT. Amino acid sequence: CASSLRVGPDTQYF.

About this clone: The same CDR3 is also encoded by other DNA sequences in this sample. This chain uses TRBV9 with TRBJ2-1, with 9 bases fitting TRBD2. The V gene's germline CDR1 is SGDLS and CDR2 YYNGEE. CDR3 length: 15 residues. J was trimmed by 4 bases and V by 0 bases; bases with no gene match: 2. CDR3 sequence reads: CASSVDLAGYNEQFF. CDR3 bases: TGTGCCAGCAGCGTAGATCTAGCGGGGTACAATGAGCAGTTCTTC.

The V gene is TRBV6-5, the J gene TRBJ1-1; tentatively, D is TRBD1 (6 bases). The germline V and J ends were trimmed by 7 bases and 5 bases, with 17 bases remaining between them. This CDR3 is 14 amino acids long. From germline, CDR1 is MNHEY and CDR2 SVGAGI. The CDR3 nucleotides are TGTGCCAGCAAAGTCGGGGGGCGAGAAACTGAAGCTTTCTTT. This sequence encodes CASKVGGRETEAFF.

V and J are TRBV5-1 and TRBJ1-2; perhaps TRBD1 as D (5 bases). V gave up 4 bases and J gave up 3 bases, with 16 bases separating them. Germline V gene data show CDR1 as SGHRS and CDR2 as YFSETQ. CDR3 length: 15 amino acids. The CDR3 nucleotides read TGCGCCAGCAGCCCCGGCGGGGGGAGGGACTATGGCTACACCTTC. Translated, it gives CASSPGGGRDYGYTF.

This clone was detected once. Other DNA variants within this sample encode the same CDR3. The V call is TRBV18, the J call TRBJ2-7, with 9 nucleotides matching TRBD1. CDR3 size: 14 residues. The V segment lost 3 bases and the J segment 2 bases; nucleotides outside the gene matches: 2. CDR1 KGHSH and CDR2 LQKENI come from the germline V gene. CDR3: CASSPGTGPYEQYF. Here the CDR3 DNA reads TGTGCCAGCTCACCCGGGACAGGGCCCTACGAGCAGTACTTC.

The chain links TRBV27 to TRBJ2-1, with 14 nucleotides matching TRBD2. Germline CDR1 reads MNHEY; CDR2 reads SMNVEV (reference sequence). With V trimmed by 4 bases and J by 8 bases, 4 bases remained unmatched. This CDR3 spans 15 amino acids. CDR3 residues: CASSSGLAGVDEQFF. The CDR3 region has the DNA TGTGCCAGCAGTTCGGGACTAGCGGGAGTTGATGAGCAGTTCTTC.

A single count supports this clone. The V gene is TRBV5-6, the J gene TRBJ1-3; 9 bases fit TRBD1. The CDR3 loop spans 15 amino acids. Germline V gives CDR1 SGHDT, CDR2 YYEEEE. V gave up 4 bases and J gave up 6 bases; unmatched junction bases: 8. In nucleotides, the CDR3 is TGTGCCAGCAGCATTACAGGGGGCAGGGAAAACACCATATATTTT. Translation gives CASSITGGRENTIYF.

This chain uses TRBV7-6 with TRBJ2-6; no clear D gene. The germline CDR1 and CDR2 sequences are SGHVS and FNYEAQ. Trimming cost V 0 bases and J 4 bases, with 10 bases left between them. This CDR3 comprises 16 residues. The CDR3 protein is CASSLARVPGANVLTF. The CDR3 coding sequence is TGTGCCAGCAGCTTAGCACGGGTACCCGGGGCCAACGTCCTGACTTTC.

CDR3 DNA: TGTGCCAGCTCACCCTCGACAGTTGAAGCTTTCTTT. This sequence encodes CASSPSTVEAFF. The chain combines TRBV18 with TRBJ1-1; D is perhaps TRBD1 (5 bases). Per the germline V gene, CDR1 is KGHSH and CDR2 is LQKENI. Deletions cut 3 bases from V and 7 bases from J, with 9 bases between. This CDR3 comprises 12 residues.

V is TRBV19 and J is TRBJ2-1, with D tentatively TRBD1 (8 bases). The germline V and J ends were trimmed by 4 bases and 7 bases, with 20 bases remaining between them. There are 16 residues in the CDR3. Looked up from germline, CDR1 is LNHDA and CDR2 is SQIVND (reference sequence). The DNA of the CDR3 is TGTGCCAGTAGTAAGTACAGCGGGACAGGAAATAATGAGCAGTTCTTC. Translated, it gives CASSKYSGTGNNEQFF.

The chain employs TRBV4-1 and TRBJ2-2; maybe TRBD2 (5 bases). V was trimmed by 3 bases and J by 4 bases, leaving 18 bases between them. This CDR3 is 17 amino acids long. CDR1 MGHRA and CDR2 YSYEKL come from the germline V gene. In DNA, the CDR3 is TGCGCCAGCAGCCAGATGCCCCTAGGGAGCGGCACCGGGGAGCTGTTTTTT. Translating it yields CASSQMPLGSGTGELFF.

The gene calls are TRBV14 and TRBJ2-5, with TRBD2 identical over 9 bases. With V trimmed by 4 bases and J by 2 bases, 5 bases remained unmatched. Germline lookup yields CDR1 SGHDN and CDR2 FVKESK. CDR3 size: 15 residues. This CDR3 reads CASSRRLAAQETQYF. DNA for the CDR3: TGTGCCAGCAGCCGGCGACTAGCGGCTCAAGAGACCCAGTACTTC.

V gene TRBV9 combines with J gene TRBJ2-1; D is possibly TRBD2 (5 bases). This CDR3 is built from 15 residues. V lost 3 bases and J lost 8, with 18 bases in between. Germline V gives CDR1 SGDLS, CDR2 YYNGEE. The DNA for the CDR3 is TGTGCCAGCAGCGCAGGACGCACGGCCGGGGATGAGCAGTTCTTC. Encoded protein: CASSAGRTAGDEQFF. Full variable domain (missing parts from reference TRBV9 and TRBJ2-1): DSGVTQTPKHLITATGQRVTLRCSPRSGDLSVYWYQQSLDQGLQFLIQYYNGEERAKGNILERFSAQQFPDLHSELNLSSLELGDSALYFCASSAGRTAGDEQFFGPGTRLTVL.

The CDR3 DNA follows: TGTGCCAGCAGCGGGGACTCGAGCAATCAGCCCCAGCATTTT. This codes for CASSGDSSNQPQHF. The V and J genes are TRBV2 and TRBJ1-5; tentative D call: TRBD1 (5 bases). This CDR3 contains 14 residues. The V end was cut by 6 bases, the J end by 1 base, with 10 bases between. Germline V lookup: CDR1 SNHLY, CDR2 FYNNEI.